These T cell receptor beta chains were read from a single sample in a study of cytomegalovirus exposure and HLA in healthy donors. Produced via immunoSEQ multiplex PCR; TCRdb's table is partial and in-frame only. The sample lists 70,000 to 95,000 clones, 78% occurring once. The sample was PBMCs. All receptors derive from a man in his forties or fifties in good health and CMV-seronegative. CDR3s include the opening cysteine and the closing phenylalanine or tryptophan. A D gene is named only where the DNA matches it firmly. Size tells how often a clone was seen (once, few, many) or the class of an expanded clone, and some rows leave it out.

D gene | clone size | CDR3 length | J gene | V gene | CDR3 protein | CDR3 DNA
TRBD1 | - | 15 | TRBJ1-4 | TRBV5-1 | CASSSRQGANEKLFF | TGCGCCAGCAGCTCTCGACAGGGAGCTAATGAAAAACTGTTTTTT
- | - | 15 | TRBJ2-1 | TRBV19 | CASSVGGTLYNEQFF | TGTGCCAGTAGTGTCGGCGGGACTCTTTACAATGAGCAGTTCTTC
- | once | 16 | TRBJ2-6 | TRBV5-1 | CASATFPPSGANGLTF | TGCGCCAGCGCGACCTTCCCCCCTTCTGGGGCCAACGGCCTGACTTTC
TRBD1 | - | 13 | TRBJ2-7 | TRBV5-1 | CASSYGQDYEQYF | TGCGCCAGCAGCTATGGACAGGACTACGAGCAGTACTTC
- | - | 15 | TRBJ2-1 | TRBV7-9 | CASSLAGSFYNEQFF | TGTGCCAGCAGCTTAGCCGGGAGCTTCTACAATGAGCAGTTCTTC
TRBD1 | - | 18 | TRBJ2-7 | TRBV7-6 | CASSLGQGQPVPFYEQYF | TGTGCCAGCAGCTTAGGCCAGGGACAGCCTGTCCCCTTCTACGAGCAGTACTTC
TRBD1 | few | 15 | TRBJ2-5 | TRBV11-3 | CASSQRQGVRETQYF | TGTGCCAGCAGCCAAAGACAGGGTGTACGGGAGACCCAGTACTTC
- | - | 16 | TRBJ1-1 | TRBV28 | CASSLSVGRSLTEAFF | TGTGCCAGCAGTTTATCTGTGGGGCGGTCTCTCACTGAAGCTTTCTTT
TRBD1 | - | 16 | TRBJ2-7 | TRBV7-9 | CSSSPITGQSTYEQYF | TGTTCCAGCAGCCCAATCACGGGACAGAGTACCTACGAGCAGTACTTC
- | - | 16 | TRBJ1-6 | TRBV4-1 | CASSQAYGVYNSPLHF | TGCGCCAGCAGCCAGGCGTACGGGGTCTATAATTCACCCCTCCACTTT
TRBD1 | - | 13 | TRBJ2-7 | TRBV2 | CASSRQGSYEQYF | TGTGCCAGCAGTCGACAGGGCTCCTACGAGCAGTACTTC
- | - | 17 | TRBJ1-2 | TRBV28 | CASSFAGSTLSLSHYTF | TGTGCCAGCAGTTTTGCAGGGTCGACGTTAAGTCTATCCCACTACACCTTC
- | - | 14 | TRBJ2-1 | TRBV2 | CASRRSESDNEQFF | TGTGCCAGCCGGAGGTCGGAGTCGGACAATGAGCAGTTCTTC
- | - | 11 | TRBJ1-4 | TRBV20-1 | CSARQNEKLFF | TGCAGTGCCCGTCAGAATGAAAAACTGTTTTTT
TRBD1 | few | 15 | TRBJ1-1 | TRBV28 | CASRHPDRDNTEAFF | TGTGCCAGCCGACACCCCGACAGGGATAACACTGAAGCTTTCTTT
- | - | 14 | TRBJ2-7 | TRBV27 | CASSLSGSSYEQYF | TGTGCCAGCAGTTTATCAGGGAGCTCCTACGAGCAGTACTTC
- | - | 11 | TRBJ2-7 | TRBV28 | CASNSGYEQYF | TGTGCCAGCAATTCGGGTTACGAGCAGTACTTC
TRBD2 | - | 13 | TRBJ2-1 | TRBV6-1 | CASVQREGNEQFF | TGTGCCAGCGTCCAGCGGGAGGGCAATGAGCAGTTCTTC
TRBD1 | - | 14 | TRBJ1-2 | TRBV18 | CASSPGTGQSGYTF | TGTGCCAGCTCACCCGGGACAGGGCAAAGCGGCTACACCTTC
TRBD1 | - | 14 | TRBJ1-1 | TRBV19 | CASSVGQGLPEAFF | TGTGCCAGTAGTGTGGGACAGGGATTACCCGAAGCTTTCTTT
TRBD2 | few | 16 | TRBJ2-1 | TRBV5-3 | CARSPLGTRNYNEQFF | TGTGCCAGAAGCCCGTTGGGGACTAGGAACTACAATGAGCAGTTCTTC
TRBD1 | - | 15 | TRBJ2-1 | TRBV18 | CASSLGQGSYNEQFF | TGTGCCAGCTCACTCGGACAGGGTTCATACAATGAGCAGTTCTTC
TRBD1 | - | 16 | TRBJ1-1 | TRBV27 | CASKPGQGRLDTEAFF | TGTGCCAGCAAACCGGGACAGGGAAGGTTGGACACTGAAGCTTTCTTT
TRBD1 | once | 15 | TRBJ2-7 | TRBV4-1 | CASSQAQGAPYEQYF | TGCGCCAGCAGCCAAGCACAGGGGGCACCCTACGAGCAGTACTTC
- | - | 14 | TRBJ1-6 | TRBV27 | CASSFGSYNSPLHF | TGTGCCAGCAGTTTCGGCTCCTATAATTCACCCCTCCACTTT
TRBD1 | - | 15 | TRBJ1-1 | TRBV7-6 | CASSLIRQGDTEAFF | TGTGCCAGCAGCTTAATTCGACAGGGCGACACTGAAGCTTTCTTT
TRBD1 | - | 13 | TRBJ1-2 | TRBV29-1 | CSVVLAGGLGYTF | TGCAGCGTTGTGTTGGCAGGGGGCCTTGGCTACACCTTC
- | - | 13 | TRBJ1-2 | TRBV28 | CASIFGGGYGYTF | TGTGCCAGCATTTTCGGTGGTGGCTATGGCTACACCTTC
- | - | 15 | TRBJ2-3 | TRBV7-3 | CASSLQGWTTDTQYF | TGTGCCAGCAGCTTACAGGGGTGGACCACAGATACGCAGTATTTT
TRBD2 | - | 15 | TRBJ2-7 | TRBV5-4 | CASSPGLAGVREQYF | TGTGCCAGCAGTCCTGGACTAGCGGGAGTTCGCGAGCAGTACTTC
TRBD2 | - | 15 | TRBJ2-1 | TRBV7-2 | CASSLDYGRAVEQFF | TGTGCCAGCAGCTTAGATTACGGGAGGGCGGTTGAGCAGTTCTTC
- | - | 14 | TRBJ2-7 | TRBV7-8 | CASSAAQGTDEQYF | TGTGCCAGCAGCGCCGCGCAGGGGACGGACGAGCAGTACTTC
- | - | 11 | TRBJ2-3 | TRBV28 | CASQLSYTQYF | TGTGCCAGCCAACTAAGTTATACGCAGTATTTT
- | - | 16 | TRBJ2-1 | TRBV19 | CASSFPAGAWDNEQFF | TGTGCCAGTAGTTTCCCTGCGGGGGCTTGGGACAATGAGCAGTTCTTC
- | - | 15 | TRBJ1-5 | TRBV10-3 | CAISELEGANQPQHF | TGTGCCATCAGTGAGTTAGAGGGAGCCAATCAGCCCCAGCATTTT
- | - | 13 | TRBJ2-7 | TRBV12-2 | CATSPGGSREQYF | TGTGCAACTTCCCCGGGGGGGTCTCGCGAGCAGTACTTC
TRBD2 | - | 16 | TRBJ2-1 | TRBV6-6 | CASSITAASGSREQFF | TGTGCCAGCAGCATTACAGCGGCTAGCGGGAGTCGCGAGCAGTTCTTC
TRBD1 | - | 14 | TRBJ1-2 | TRBV5-1 | CASSSQQGVDGYTF | TGCGCCAGCAGCTCCCAACAGGGGGTGGATGGCTACACCTTC
TRBD1 | - | 17 | TRBJ2-7 | TRBV6-1 | CASSANRGTGGSYEQYF | TGTGCCAGCAGTGCCAACCGGGGGACAGGGGGCTCCTACGAGCAGTACTTC
- | - | 16 | TRBJ2-7 | TRBV27 | CASSGVGGGGPYEQYF | TGTGCCAGCAGTGGGGTGGGTGGGGGAGGACCCTACGAGCAGTACTTC
- | - | 14 | TRBJ2-7 | TRBV18 | CASSDSTGYYEQYF | TGTGCCAGCTCAGACTCTACGGGGTACTACGAGCAGTACTTC
- | once | 12 | TRBJ1-2 | TRBV6-1 | CASTLDFYGYTF | TGTGCCAGCACTTTAGATTTCTATGGCTACACCTTC
- | - | 15 | TRBJ2-2 | TRBV9 | CASSVSPIQDGELFF | TGTGCCAGCAGCGTCTCCCCGATACAAGACGGGGAGCTGTTTTTT
- | - | 13 | TRBJ2-7 | TRBV5-8 | CASSLLSSYEQYF | TGTGCCAGCAGCCTCCTAAGCTCCTACGAGCAGTACTTC
TRBD2 | - | 16 | TRBJ2-1 | TRBV19 | CASSMGRLASYNEQFF | TGTGCCAGTAGTATGGGTCGACTAGCGAGCTACAATGAGCAGTTCTTC
- | - | 14 | TRBJ1-1 | TRBV7-9 | CASSRDDFNTEAFF | TGTGCCAGCAGCCGAGATGATTTCAACACTGAAGCTTTCTTT
TRBD2 | once | 15 | TRBJ2-1 | TRBV27 | CASSPPGLAPNEQFF | TGTGCCAGCAGTCCGCCGGGACTAGCTCCCAATGAGCAGTTCTTC
TRBD1 | - | 14 | TRBJ1-1 | TRBV28 | CASSLATGSTEAFF | TGTGCCAGCAGTCTCGCGACAGGGAGTACTGAAGCTTTCTTT
- | - | 13 | TRBJ2-3 | TRBV29-1 | CIGQNPSTDTQYF | TGCATCGGACAGAACCCTTCCACAGATACGCAGTATTTT
- | - | 16 | TRBJ2-3 | TRBV12-5 | CASGLVQGGIMDTQYF | TGTGCTAGTGGTTTGGTACAAGGCGGGATAATGGATACGCAGTATTTT
TRBD1 | - | 15 | TRBJ2-7 | TRBV6-5 | CASRRSGGVGYEQYF | TGTGCCAGCAGGAGATCAGGGGGCGTTGGCTACGAGCAGTACTTC
- | - | 13 | TRBJ1-1 | TRBV19 | CASIGRGDTEAFF | TGTGCCAGTATAGGCAGGGGAGACACTGAAGCTTTCTTT
- | - | 15 | TRBJ2-1 | TRBV14 | CASSQDYGGWNEQFF | TGTGCCAGCAGCCAAGATTATGGGGGGTGGAATGAGCAGTTCTTC
TRBD2 | - | 17 | TRBJ2-1 | TRBV19 | CASSIGTGGPSYNEQFF | TGTGCCAGTAGTATAGGGACGGGAGGGCCCTCCTACAATGAGCAGTTCTTC
- | - | 14 | TRBJ1-5 | TRBV28 | CASIWEFGNQPQHF | TGTGCCAGCATCTGGGAGTTTGGCAATCAGCCCCAGCATTTT
TRBD1 | - | 15 | TRBJ2-7 | TRBV6-5 | CASSYEGTGTYEQYF | TGTGCCAGCAGTTATGAGGGGACAGGTACCTACGAGCAGTACTTC
TRBD2 | - | 15 | TRBJ2-7 | TRBV28 | CASTSRGGTSYEQYF | TGTGCCAGCACCTCCCGCGGGGGGACATCCTACGAGCAGTACTTC